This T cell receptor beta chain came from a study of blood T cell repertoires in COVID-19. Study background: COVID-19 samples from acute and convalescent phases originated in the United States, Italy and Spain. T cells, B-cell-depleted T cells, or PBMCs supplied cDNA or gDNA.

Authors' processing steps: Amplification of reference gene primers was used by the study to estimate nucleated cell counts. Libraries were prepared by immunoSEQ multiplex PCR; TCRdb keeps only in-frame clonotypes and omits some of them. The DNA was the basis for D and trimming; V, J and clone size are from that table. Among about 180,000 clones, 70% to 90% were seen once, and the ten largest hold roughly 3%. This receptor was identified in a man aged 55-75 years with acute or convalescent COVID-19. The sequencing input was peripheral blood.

The chain's CDR3 is CASRDQGATNEKLFF. CDR3 DNA: TGCGCCAGCAGAGACCAAGGGGCAACTAATGAAAAACTGTTTTTT. This chain connects TRBV5-1 to TRBJ1-4; perhaps TRBD1 as D (5 bases). The V end lost 5 bases, the J end lost 0 bases, and 11 bases lay between the germline ends. CDR1 and CDR2 (germline): SGHRS, YFSETQ. The CDR3 spans 15 residues. Looking up the rest from reference TRBV5-1 and TRBJ1-4 gives the full variable domain: KAGVTQTPRYLIKTRGQQVTLSCSPISGHRSVSWYQQTPGQGLQFLFEYFSETQRNKGNFPGRFSGRQFSNSRSEMNVSTLELGDSALYLCASRDQGATNEKLFFGSGTQLSVL.